Listed below are T cell receptor beta chains from one sample, sequenced in a study of blood T cell repertoires in COVID-19. This table comes from immunoSEQ multiplex PCR, and its TCRdb copy is limited to in-frame clones, with some not included. The table records approximately 200,000 clones, approximately 89% of them present only once. Sample: peripheral blood. Source of these receptors: a woman younger than 45 with acute or convalescent COVID-19. The CDR3 runs from the conserved cysteine through the conserved F or W. The D gene is left open where the match is weak. The size field is filled for only some rows; it gives once, few, many or a size class.

abundance: .
v_gene: TRBV10-3
j_gene: TRBJ2-3
d_gene: TRBD2
CDR3aa: CAISSAGEADTQYF
CDR3nt: TGTGCCATCAGTTCGGCGGGGGAGGCAGATACGCAGTATTTT

abundance: .
v_gene: TRBV27
j_gene: TRBJ2-1
d_gene: .
CDR3aa: CASSLLGGLGEQFF
CDR3nt: TGTGCCAGCAGTTTACTCGGGGGATTAGGGGAGCAGTTCTTC

abundance: .
v_gene: TRBV29-1
j_gene: TRBJ1-1
d_gene: .
CDR3aa: CSVVLMNTEAFF
CDR3nt: TGCAGCGTTGTTTTAATGAACACTGAAGCTTTCTTT

abundance: .
v_gene: TRBV27
j_gene: TRBJ2-2
d_gene: TRBD2
CDR3aa: CASSGLAGVLTLGTGELFF
CDR3nt: TGTGCCAGCAGCGGGCTAGCGGGAGTCCTTACCTTGGGGACCGGGGAGCTGTTTTTT

abundance: .
v_gene: TRBV10-2
j_gene: TRBJ2-7
d_gene: .
CDR3aa: CASGASYEQYF
CDR3nt: TGCGCCAGCGGGGCCTCCTACGAGCAGTACTTC

abundance: .
v_gene: TRBV7-9
j_gene: TRBJ2-7
d_gene: .
CDR3aa: CASSLLYEQYF
CDR3nt: TGTGCCAGCAGCTTACTTTACGAGCAGTACTTC

abundance: .
v_gene: TRBV3-1/TRBV3-2
j_gene: TRBJ2-7
d_gene: .
CDR3aa: CASTLGNGAYEQYF
CDR3nt: TGTGCCAGCACCCTCGGGAACGGAGCCTACGAGCAGTACTTC

abundance: .
v_gene: TRBV30
j_gene: TRBJ1-3
d_gene: .
CDR3aa: CALSRGTGNTIYF
CDR3nt: TGTGCCCTAAGCCGGGGAACTGGAAACACCATATATTTT

abundance: .
v_gene: TRBV19
j_gene: TRBJ2-5
d_gene: .
CDR3aa: CASSTLEQETQYF
CDR3nt: TGTGCCAGTAGTACCTTAGAACAAGAGACCCAGTACTTC

abundance: .
v_gene: TRBV5-4
j_gene: TRBJ1-6
d_gene: .
CDR3aa: CASNEGGLGSPLHF
CDR3nt: TGTGCCAGCAATGAGGGTGGTTTGGGATCACCCCTCCACTTT

abundance: .
v_gene: TRBV18
j_gene: TRBJ1-4
d_gene: .
CDR3aa: CASSPTATNEKLFF
CDR3nt: TGTGCCAGCTCACCCACGGCAACTAATGAAAAACTGTTTTTT

abundance: once
v_gene: TRBV6-5
j_gene: TRBJ1-5
d_gene: TRBD1
CDR3aa: CAAETGRRNQPQHF
CDR3nt: TGTGCCGCGGAGACAGGGCGCCGCAATCAGCCCCAGCATTTT

abundance: .
v_gene: TRBV3-1/TRBV3-2
j_gene: TRBJ2-2
d_gene: .
CDR3aa: CASSHIPGLQTGELFF
CDR3nt: TGTGCCAGCAGCCACATACCGGGACTCCAGACCGGGGAGCTGTTTTTT

abundance: .
v_gene: TRBV7-9
j_gene: TRBJ2-5
d_gene: TRBD1
CDR3aa: CASSAGQGLETQYF
CDR3nt: TGTGCCAGCAGCGCCGGACAGGGATTAGAGACCCAGTACTTC

abundance: .
v_gene: TRBV5-4
j_gene: TRBJ2-3
d_gene: TRBD1
CDR3aa: CASSLAQGADTQYF
CDR3nt: TGTGCCAGCAGCTTGGCGCAGGGGGCAGATACGCAGTATTTT

abundance: .
v_gene: TRBV19
j_gene: TRBJ2-1
d_gene: TRBD2
CDR3aa: CASRSIAGGPLEFF
CDR3nt: TGTGCCAGTCGGTCTATAGCGGGAGGGCCCTTAGAGTTCTTC

abundance: .
v_gene: TRBV6-1
j_gene: TRBJ2-7
d_gene: .
CDR3aa: CASSEHPVSEQYF
CDR3nt: TGTGCCAGCAGTGAACACCCGGTAAGCGAGCAGTACTTC

abundance: .
v_gene: TRBV11-3
j_gene: TRBJ2-1
d_gene: TRBD2
CDR3aa: CASSFSLGTSGVF
CDR3nt: TGTGCCAGCAGCTTCTCCCTTGGGACTAGCGGGGTCTTC

abundance: .
v_gene: TRBV19
j_gene: TRBJ2-5
d_gene: TRBD2
CDR3aa: CASSLGLGETQYF
CDR3nt: TGTGCCAGTAGTCTGGGACTAGGCGAGACCCAGTACTTC

abundance: .
v_gene: TRBV28
j_gene: TRBJ1-1
d_gene: .
CDR3aa: CASSLLDRRAFF
CDR3nt: TGTGCCAGCAGTTTACTCGACAGAAGAGCTTTCTTT

abundance: .
v_gene: TRBV7-2
j_gene: TRBJ1-2
d_gene: TRBD1
CDR3aa: CASSPGQGISRGYTF
CDR3nt: TGTGCCAGCAGCCCAGGACAGGGTATCTCGCGGGGCTACACCTTC

abundance: .
v_gene: TRBV30
j_gene: TRBJ1-1
d_gene: .
CDR3aa: CAWTPLQAFF
CDR3nt: TGTGCCTGGACTCCCCTTCAAGCTTTCTTT

abundance: .
v_gene: TRBV28
j_gene: TRBJ1-1
d_gene: TRBD1
CDR3aa: CATRTGSLPAFF
CDR3nt: TGTGCCACTAGGACAGGTTCACTTCCAGCTTTCTTT

abundance: .
v_gene: TRBV3-1/TRBV3-2
j_gene: TRBJ2-3
d_gene: .
CDR3aa: CASSHPGVGTQYF
CDR3nt: TGTGCCAGCAGCCATCCGGGGGTAGGGACGCAGTATTTT

abundance: .
v_gene: TRBV9
j_gene: TRBJ2-2
d_gene: .
CDR3aa: CASSVGGASFGELFF
CDR3nt: TGTGCCAGCAGCGTTGGTGGGGCGAGTTTCGGGGAGCTGTTTTTT

abundance: .
v_gene: TRBV19
j_gene: TRBJ1-5
d_gene: .
CDR3aa: CASSIGRMGNQPQHF
CDR3nt: TGTGCCAGTAGTATTGGGCGTATGGGCAATCAGCCCCAGCATTTT

abundance: .
v_gene: TRBV7-9
j_gene: TRBJ2-7
d_gene: TRBD2
CDR3aa: CASGTGLLAGGLYEQYF
CDR3nt: TGTGCCAGCGGGACAGGGCTTCTAGCGGGAGGGCTCTACGAGCAGTACTTC

abundance: .
v_gene: TRBV21-1
j_gene: TRBJ2-3
d_gene: .
CDR3aa: CASGGIIAFTDTQYF
CDR3nt: TGTGCCAGCGGGGGGATTATAGCTTTCACAGATACGCAGTATTTT

abundance: .
v_gene: TRBV11-2
j_gene: TRBJ2-7
d_gene: .
CDR3aa: CASSSQPGSYEQYF
CDR3nt: TGTGCCAGCAGCTCACAACCCGGGAGCTACGAGCAGTACTTC

abundance: .
v_gene: TRBV6-5
j_gene: TRBJ2-1
d_gene: .
CDR3aa: CASEGPLANEQFF
CDR3nt: TGTGCCAGCGAGGGTCCTCTGGCGAATGAGCAGTTCTTC

abundance: .
v_gene: TRBV10-1
j_gene: TRBJ1-4
d_gene: .
CDR3aa: CASSGSSAGKLFF
CDR3nt: TGCGCCAGCAGCGGGTCCTCCGCCGGAAAACTGTTTTTT

abundance: .
v_gene: TRBV6-5
j_gene: TRBJ2-7
d_gene: TRBD2
CDR3aa: CASSRKRDLYEQYF
CDR3nt: TGTGCCAGCAGTCGTAAGCGGGATCTCTACGAGCAGTACTTC

abundance: .
v_gene: TRBV27
j_gene: TRBJ1-2
d_gene: .
CDR3aa: CASRDNLSYGYTF
CDR3nt: TGTGCCAGCCGGGACAATTTATCTTATGGCTACACCTTC

abundance: .
v_gene: TRBV6-4
j_gene: TRBJ2-6
d_gene: .
CDR3aa: CAMQGRLNSGANVLTF
CDR3nt: TGTGCTATGCAGGGGCGCCTGAACTCTGGGGCCAACGTCCTGACTTTC

abundance: .
v_gene: TRBV5-4
j_gene: TRBJ1-3
d_gene: TRBD1
CDR3aa: CASSLFGTVSGNTIYF
CDR3nt: TGTGCCAGCAGCTTGTTTGGGACAGTCTCTGGAAACACCATATATTTT

abundance: .
v_gene: TRBV7-9
j_gene: TRBJ1-2
d_gene: .
CDR3aa: CATQLGGYGYTF
CDR3nt: TGTGCCACCCAATTGGGGGGGTATGGCTACACCTTC

abundance: once
v_gene: TRBV27
j_gene: TRBJ1-5
d_gene: TRBD1
CDR3aa: CASSSKRGLQPQHF
CDR3nt: TGTGCCAGCAGTTCCAAGAGGGGGCTTCAGCCCCAGCATTTT

abundance: .
v_gene: TRBV11-2
j_gene: TRBJ2-1
d_gene: TRBD2
CDR3aa: CASSSPGLAGDNEQFF
CDR3nt: TGTGCCAGCAGCTCTCCGGGACTAGCGGGAGACAATGAGCAGTTCTTC

abundance: .
v_gene: TRBV7-2
j_gene: TRBJ2-7
d_gene: TRBD2
CDR3aa: CASSLTSGDYEQYF
CDR3nt: TGTGCCAGCAGCTTAACTAGCGGGGACTACGAGCAGTACTTC

abundance: .
v_gene: TRBV5-1
j_gene: TRBJ2-1
d_gene: TRBD1
CDR3aa: CASSPAGGHEQFF
CDR3nt: TGCGCCAGCAGCCCCGCAGGGGGCCATGAGCAGTTCTTC

abundance: once
v_gene: TRBV6-6
j_gene: TRBJ1-4
d_gene: .
CDR3aa: CASGFTTTNEKLFF
CDR3nt: TGTGCCAGCGGCTTTACGACAACTAATGAAAAACTGTTTTTT

abundance: .
v_gene: TRBV6-5
j_gene: TRBJ2-1
d_gene: TRBD2
CDR3aa: CASSMGLADNEQFF
CDR3nt: TGTGCCAGCAGTATGGGACTAGCCGACAATGAGCAGTTCTTC

abundance: .
v_gene: TRBV30
j_gene: TRBJ2-3
d_gene: .
CDR3aa: CAWSVPRDTDTQYF
CDR3nt: TGTGCCTGGAGTGTACCCCGGGACACAGATACGCAGTATTTT

abundance: few
v_gene: TRBV6-1
j_gene: TRBJ1-2
d_gene: .
CDR3aa: CASSEQGSGWGYTF
CDR3nt: TGTGCCAGCAGTGAACAGGGAAGTGGATGGGGCTACACCTTC

abundance: .
v_gene: TRBV9
j_gene: TRBJ2-7
d_gene: TRBD2
CDR3aa: CASSDSTGLGVYEQYF
CDR3nt: TGTGCCAGCAGCGACAGCACGGGACTAGGAGTTTACGAGCAGTACTTC

abundance: .
v_gene: TRBV4-2
j_gene: TRBJ2-1
d_gene: TRBD2
CDR3aa: CASSQEVGLAGNEQFF
CDR3nt: TGTGCCAGCAGCCAAGAGGTTGGACTAGCGGGTAATGAGCAGTTCTTC

abundance: .
v_gene: TRBV2
j_gene: TRBJ1-2
d_gene: .
CDR3aa: CASNQGHRNYGYTF
CDR3nt: TGTGCCAGCAACCAAGGTCACAGAAACTATGGCTACACCTTC

abundance: .
v_gene: TRBV7-7
j_gene: TRBJ2-3
d_gene: TRBD2
CDR3aa: CASSLGLADPDTQYF
CDR3nt: TGTGCTAGCAGCTTAGGGCTAGCGGACCCAGATACGCAGTATTTT

abundance: .
v_gene: TRBV11-3
j_gene: TRBJ2-7
d_gene: TRBD1
CDR3aa: CASSLDADRSIEQYF
CDR3nt: TGTGCCAGCAGCTTAGATGCGGACAGGTCTATCGAGCAGTACTTC

abundance: .
v_gene: TRBV5-1
j_gene: TRBJ2-3
d_gene: TRBD2
CDR3aa: CASSGGDEGDTQYF
CDR3nt: TGCGCCAGCAGCGGGGGGGACGAGGGAGATACGCAGTATTTT

abundance: .
v_gene: TRBV2
j_gene: TRBJ2-3
d_gene: .
CDR3aa: CASSEWRVRRYF
CDR3nt: TGTGCCAGCAGTGAATGGAGGGTCCGCAGGTATTTT

abundance: .
v_gene: TRBV6-5
j_gene: TRBJ2-1
d_gene: .
CDR3aa: CASSTPAWSNEQFF
CDR3nt: TGTGCCAGCAGTACTCCGGCCTGGAGTAATGAGCAGTTCTTC

abundance: .
v_gene: TRBV6-5
j_gene: TRBJ2-5
d_gene: .
CDR3aa: CASSYSQGLETQYF
CDR3nt: TGTGCCAGCAGTTACTCACAGGGTTTAGAGACCCAGTACTTC

abundance: few
v_gene: TRBV27
j_gene: TRBJ2-1
d_gene: TRBD2
CDR3aa: CASSQLAGGNEQFF
CDR3nt: TGTGCCAGCAGTCAACTAGCGGGAGGGAATGAGCAGTTCTTC

abundance: .
v_gene: TRBV18
j_gene: TRBJ1-1
d_gene: TRBD1
CDR3aa: CASSQQGEAFF
CDR3nt: TGTGCCAGCTCACAACAGGGGGAAGCTTTCTTT